This is a list of T cell receptor beta chains from one sample in a study of blood T cell repertoires in COVID-19. Clones were read by immunoSEQ multiplex PCR, and TCRdb kept only the in-frame ones, dropping some. Among 150,000 to 200,000 clones listed, about three quarters were seen once. Source material: peripheral blood. These receptor sequences come from a woman in her seventies with acute or convalescent COVID-19. The CDR3 runs from the conserved cysteine through the conserved F or W. Fields, in order: V gene, CDR3 length, clone size, J gene, D gene, CDR3 DNA, CDR3 protein. A D gene is named only where the DNA matches it firmly. Some rows have no size entry. The others give once, few or many, or a class for an expanded clone.

>TRBV20-1|14|NA|TRBJ2-1|NA
TGCAGTGCTAGTAGGGGAGGGGGGTACAATGAGCAGTTCTTC
CSASRGGGYNEQFF
>TRBV30|11|many|TRBJ1-1|NA
TGTGCCTGCGAGAGAAACACTGAAGCTTTCTTT
CACERNTEAFF
>TRBV7-9|14|NA|TRBJ1-4|NA
TGTGCCAGCAGCCTCGACACGGCGGGGGAAAAACTGTTTTTT
CASSLDTAGEKLFF
>TRBV1|19|NA|TRBJ2-3|NA
TGCACCAGACCCCGGGGGACTAGCGGGAGAAGTGTGGGAACAGATACGCAGTATTTT
CTRPRGTSGRSVGTDTQYF
>TRBV25-1|15|NA|TRBJ2-7|NA
TGTGCCAGCAGTGAATATCTGAGCGGGCACTACGAGCAGTACTTC
CASSEYLSGHYEQYF
>TRBV30|11|NA|TRBJ1-1|NA
TGTGCCTGGAGAGCCAAGAATGAAGCTTTCTTT
CAWRAKNEAFF
>TRBV19|11|NA|TRBJ2-1|NA
TGTGCCAGTAGTATCCGGGGTGAGCAGTTCTTC
CASSIRGEQFF
>TRBV5-1|15|NA|TRBJ2-7|NA
TGCGCCAGCAGCTTGGGCGGTAGCGGCTCCTACGAGCAGTACTTC
CASSLGGSGSYEQYF
>TRBV19|12|NA|TRBJ2-3|NA
TGTGCCAGTAGTTATCGGACAGATACGCAGTATTTT
CASSYRTDTQYF
>TRBV5-1|13|NA|TRBJ1-5|NA
TGCGCCAGCAGCTTGGACAGGTACCAGCCCCAGCATTTT
CASSLDRYQPQHF
>TRBV7-2|14|NA|TRBJ2-2|NA
TGTGCCAGCAGCTTAGCCGCGGGCACCGGGGAGCTGTTTTTT
CASSLAAGTGELFF
>TRBV29-1|14|NA|TRBJ1-2|TRBD1
TGCAGCGTTGTCCAGGGGACAGGGAATTATGGCTACACCTTC
CSVVQGTGNYGYTF
>TRBV12-3/TRBV12-4|13|once|TRBJ2-5|NA
TGTGCCAGCAGTCCCTCGTACCAAGAGACCCAGTACTTC
CASSPSYQETQYF
>TRBV19|15|NA|TRBJ1-2|NA
TGTGCCAGTAGTATTAACAGGCCCGGCAGCTATGGCTACACCTTC
CASSINRPGSYGYTF
>TRBV6-2/TRBV6-3|14|NA|TRBJ1-1|NA
TGTGCCAGCAGTTACAAGACAGTCAACACTGAAGCTTTCTTT
CASSYKTVNTEAFF
>TRBV24-1|14|few|TRBJ2-2|TRBD1
TGTGCCACCAAGGGACAGGTGAACACCGGGGAGCTGTTTTTT
CATKGQVNTGELFF
>TRBV19|17|NA|TRBJ1-6|NA
TGTGCCAGTAGTCCCTCCAGGTCGAGCTCCTATAATTCACCCCTCCACTTT
CASSPSRSSSYNSPLHF
>TRBV2|14|once|TRBJ1-5|NA
TGTGCCAGCAGTGAAGCTAATAGCAATCAGCCCCAGCATTTT
CASSEANSNQPQHF
>TRBV5-1|16|few|TRBJ2-1|TRBD1
TGCGCCAGCAGCAAAAACCCGGGACAGGTCTACAATGAGCAGTTCTTC
CASSKNPGQVYNEQFF
>TRBV30|15|NA|TRBJ2-1|TRBD1
TGTGCCTGGAAATCAGACAGGGGTCCCTACAATGAGCAGTTCTTC
CAWKSDRGPYNEQFF